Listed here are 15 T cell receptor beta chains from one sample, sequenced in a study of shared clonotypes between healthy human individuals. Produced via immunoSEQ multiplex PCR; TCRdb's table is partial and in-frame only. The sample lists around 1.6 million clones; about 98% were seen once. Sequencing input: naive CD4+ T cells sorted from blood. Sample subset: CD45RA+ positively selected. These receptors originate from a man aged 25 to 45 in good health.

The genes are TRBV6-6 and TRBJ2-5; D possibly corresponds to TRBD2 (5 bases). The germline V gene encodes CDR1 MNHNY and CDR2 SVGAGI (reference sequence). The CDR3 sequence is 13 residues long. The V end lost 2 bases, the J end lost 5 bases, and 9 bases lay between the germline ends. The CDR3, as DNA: TGTGCCAGCAGTTACGGGAGTTGGGAGACCCAGTACTTC. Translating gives CASSYGSWETQYF.

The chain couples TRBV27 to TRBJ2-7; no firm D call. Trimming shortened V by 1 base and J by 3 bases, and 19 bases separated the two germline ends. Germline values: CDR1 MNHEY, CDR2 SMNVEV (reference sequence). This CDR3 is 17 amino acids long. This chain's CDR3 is CASSLLAGRPSNYEQYF. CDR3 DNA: TGTGCCAGCAGTTTATTGGCAGGACGACCCTCAAACTACGAGCAGTACTTC.

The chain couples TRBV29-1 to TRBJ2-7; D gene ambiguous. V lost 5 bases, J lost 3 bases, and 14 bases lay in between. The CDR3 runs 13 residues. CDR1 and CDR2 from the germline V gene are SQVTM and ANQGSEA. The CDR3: CSVLHGFDYEQYF. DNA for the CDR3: TGCAGCGTTCTACACGGATTCGACTACGAGCAGTACTTC.

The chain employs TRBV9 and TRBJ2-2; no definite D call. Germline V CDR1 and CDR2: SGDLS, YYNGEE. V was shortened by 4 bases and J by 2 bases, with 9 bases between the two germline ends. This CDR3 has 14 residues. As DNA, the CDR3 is TGTGCCAGCAGCATCCGGGCCAACACCGGGGAGCTGTTTTTT. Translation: CASSIRANTGELFF. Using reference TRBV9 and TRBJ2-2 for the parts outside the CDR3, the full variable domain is DSGVTQTPKHLITATGQRVTLRCSPRSGDLSVYWYQQSLDQGLQFLIQYYNGEERAKGNILERFSAQQFPDLHSELNLSSLELGDSALYFCASSIRANTGELFFGEGSRLTVL.

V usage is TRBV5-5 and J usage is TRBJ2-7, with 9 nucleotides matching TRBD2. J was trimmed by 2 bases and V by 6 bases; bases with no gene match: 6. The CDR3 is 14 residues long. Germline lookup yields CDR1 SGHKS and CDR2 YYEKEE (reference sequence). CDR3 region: CASNRAGGAYEQYF. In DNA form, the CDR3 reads TGTGCCAGCAATCGGGCGGGAGGGGCCTACGAGCAGTACTTC.

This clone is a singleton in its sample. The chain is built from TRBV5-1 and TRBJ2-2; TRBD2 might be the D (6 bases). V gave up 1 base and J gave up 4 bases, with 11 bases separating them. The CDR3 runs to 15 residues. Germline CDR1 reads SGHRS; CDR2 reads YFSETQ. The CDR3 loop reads CASSLLSGTTGELFF. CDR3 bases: TGCGCCAGCAGCTTGCTTAGCGGTACCACCGGGGAGCTGTTTTTT.

CDR3 nucleotide sequence: TGTGCCACCCCAAGGGAACCCCTAAGCACTGAAGCTTTCTTT. Translation: CATPREPLSTEAFF. The chain recombines TRBV7-9 with TRBJ1-1, with no clear D. The CDR3 covers 14 residues. The V gene lost 10 bases and the J gene lost 4 bases, with 19 bases spanning the gap. Germline-derived CDR1 and CDR2 are SEHNR and FQNEAQ (reference sequence).

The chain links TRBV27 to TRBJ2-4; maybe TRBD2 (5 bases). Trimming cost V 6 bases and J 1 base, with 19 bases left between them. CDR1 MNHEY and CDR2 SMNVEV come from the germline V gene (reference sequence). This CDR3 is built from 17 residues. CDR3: CASSPLGLSGAKNIQYF. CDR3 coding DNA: TGTGCCAGCAGCCCTTTGGGTCTTTCGGGGGCCAAAAACATTCAGTACTTC.

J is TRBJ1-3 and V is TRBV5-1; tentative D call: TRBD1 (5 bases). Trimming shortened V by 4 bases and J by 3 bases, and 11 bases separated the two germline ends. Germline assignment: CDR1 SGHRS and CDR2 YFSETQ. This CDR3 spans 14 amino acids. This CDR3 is CASSQGLGGNTIYF. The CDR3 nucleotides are TGCGCCAGCAGCCAGGGACTTGGTGGAAACACCATATATTTT. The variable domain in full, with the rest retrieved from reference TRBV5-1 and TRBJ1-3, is KAGVTQTPRYLIKTRGQQVTLSCSPISGHRSVSWYQQTPGQGLQFLFEYFSETQRNKGNFPGRFSGRQFSNSRSEMNVSTLELGDSALYLCASSQGLGGNTIYFGEGSWLTVV.

The CDR3 nucleotides read TGTGCCAGCGCGGTGAACACTGAAGCTTTCTTT. This translates into CASAVNTEAFF. The J gene is TRBJ1-1, the V gene TRBV28; D not resolved. The germline CDR1 and CDR2 sequences are MDHEN and SYDVKM. V was shortened by 8 bases and J by 0 bases, with 4 bases between the two germline ends. This CDR3 is built from 11 residues.

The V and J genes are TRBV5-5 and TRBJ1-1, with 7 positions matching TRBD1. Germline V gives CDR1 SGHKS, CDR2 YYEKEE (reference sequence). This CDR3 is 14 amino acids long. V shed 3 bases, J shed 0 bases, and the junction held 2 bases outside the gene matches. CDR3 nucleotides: TGTGCCAGCAGCTACACAGGGGTGAACACTGAAGCTTTCTTT. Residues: CASSYTGVNTEAFF.

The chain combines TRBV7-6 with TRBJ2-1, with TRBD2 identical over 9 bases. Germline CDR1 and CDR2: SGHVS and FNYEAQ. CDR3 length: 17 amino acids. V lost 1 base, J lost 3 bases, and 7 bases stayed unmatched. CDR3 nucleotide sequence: TGTGCCAGCAGCTTAGGATCCAGCGGGAGGATCTACAATGAGCAGTTCTTC. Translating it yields CASSLGSSGRIYNEQFF.

The CDR3 reads CASSLVRTGEAFF. The CDR3 DNA reads as TGTGCCAGCAGCTTAGTTCGGACAGGGGAAGCTTTCTTT. The genes are TRBV7-2 and TRBJ1-1, with 8 positions matching TRBD1. After removal of 1 base from V and 8 bases from J, the junction contained 3 bases not matched to a gene. Germline CDR1 and CDR2: SGHTA and FQGNSA. CDR3 length equals 13 residues.

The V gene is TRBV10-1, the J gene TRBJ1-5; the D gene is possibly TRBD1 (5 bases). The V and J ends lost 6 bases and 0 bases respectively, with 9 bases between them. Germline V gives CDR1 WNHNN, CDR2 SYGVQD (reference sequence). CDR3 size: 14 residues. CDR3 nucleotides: TGCGCCAGCAGAGACAGCACTAGCAATCAGCCCCAGCATTTT. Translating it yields CASRDSTSNQPQHF.

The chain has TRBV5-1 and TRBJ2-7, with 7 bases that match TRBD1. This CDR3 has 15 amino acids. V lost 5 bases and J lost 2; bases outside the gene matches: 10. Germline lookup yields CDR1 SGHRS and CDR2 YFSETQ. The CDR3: CASSKLSQGTYEQYF. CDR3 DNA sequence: TGCGCCAGCAGTAAACTATCACAGGGGACCTACGAGCAGTACTTC.